This TCR beta chain was identified during a study of T cells in Graves' hyperthyroidism and ophthalmopathy. What was amplified from RNA transcripts were TCR beta CDR3 regions. TCR CDR3 underwent first-round RT-PCR with the HTBI primer set. Via MiXCR, TCRdb re-called the multiplex PCR reads, giving one row per CDR3 protein. The repertoire holds over 650,000 distinct CDR3 sequences, 15% to 20% seen once, with under 9.5% in the top ten. Stable disease denoted Graves' hyperthyroidism without ophthalmopathy progression within 18 months. The CDR3 contains 17 residues. Looked up from germline, CDR1 is LNHNV and CDR2 is YYDKDF (reference sequence). The V end was cut by 0 bases, the J end by 3 bases, with 14 bases between. Study conclusions and caveats: Blood also contained most expanded thyroid clonotypes above 0.001. Ophthalmopathy was separated from stable hyperthyroidism by a 13 V-J model.

This clonotype was counted only a few times. As yet, its antigen is unknown. The gene calls are TRBV15 and TRBJ2-2, with D perhaps TRBD1 (5 bases). The TCR originated in a man aged 18 to 30 with Graves' hyperthyroidism. The sample consisted of blood. CDR3 region: CATSRDWAGLYTGELFF. DNA of the CDR3: TGTGCCACCAGCAGAGATTGGGCAGGGCTCTACACCGGGGAGCTGTTTTTT.